Each of the 27 T cell receptor beta chains below was sequenced from the same sample in a study of cytomegalovirus exposure and HLA in healthy donors. Use of 60 Vbeta and 13 Jbeta primers characterized the PCR. Profiling relied on immunoSEQ multiplex PCR, and the TCRdb table lists in-frame clones only, not all of them. The profile shows more than 80,000 clones, more than 55% of them singletons. The sequencing input was PBMCs. The origin of the receptors is a human donor in good health.

The CDR3: CASSPTGTGTNYGYTF. The DNA of the CDR3 is TGCGCCAGCAGCCCGACCGGGACAGGGACCAACTATGGCTACACCTTC. The chain links TRBV4-3 to TRBJ1-2; 9 nucleotides align to TRBD1. The CDR3 sequence is 16 residues long. V lost 4 bases and J lost 2; bases outside the gene matches: 8. Per germline, CDR1 LGHNA and CDR2 YSLEER.

V and J are TRBV14 and TRBJ1-6; tentatively, D is TRBD1 (5 bases). The germline V gene encodes CDR1 SGHDN and CDR2 FVKESK. The CDR3 runs to 13 residues. V was clipped by 0 bases and J by 9 bases, with 6 bases between them. The CDR3 sequence: CASSQDQGSPLHF. Here the CDR3 DNA reads TGTGCCAGCAGCCAAGATCAGGGTTCACCCCTCCACTTT. Combining the CDR3 with reference TRBV14 and TRBJ1-6 gives the whole variable domain EAGVTQFPSHSVIEKGQTVTLRCDPISGHDNLYWYRRVMGKEIKFLLHFVKESKQDESGMPNNRFLAERTGGTYSTLKVQPAELEDSGVYFCASSQDQGSPLHFGNGTRLTVT.

This rearrangement joins TRBV6-1 to TRBJ1-5; D might be TRBD1 (5 bases). This CDR3 is built from 15 residues. Germline-derived CDR1 and CDR2 are MNHNS and SASEGT. The V end lost 3 bases, the J end lost 4 bases, and 13 bases lay between the germline ends. The CDR3: CASSDVFGANQPQHF. DNA of the CDR3: TGTGCCAGCAGTGACGTGTTTGGGGCAAATCAGCCCCAGCATTTT.

The table lists this clone with a few counts. The CDR3 DNA reads TGCGCCAGCAGTCAATCATTAGGGGTAACTCCTCAAGCTAACTATGGCTACACCTTC. Translation gives CASSQSLGVTPQANYGYTF. This chain connects TRBV23-1 to TRBJ1-2; tentatively, D is TRBD1 (5 bases). TRBV23-1 is given ORF status, its function remaining uncertain. With 0 bases removed from V and 0 bases from J, the gap between germline ends came to 20 bases. The CDR3 is 19 amino acids.

The V call is TRBV13, the J call TRBJ1-5, with D possibly being TRBD1 (6 bases). The CDR3 runs 17 residues. From germline, CDR1 is PRHDT and CDR2 FYEKMQ (reference sequence). V was clipped by 0 bases and J by 4 bases, with 16 bases between them. The CDR3 loop is CASSLGRIGTGNQPQHF. CDR3 sequence (DNA): TGTGCCAGCAGCTTAGGCCGGATCGGTACAGGGAATCAGCCCCAGCATTTT. Variable domain in full (rest from reference TRBV13 and TRBJ1-5): AAGVIQSPRHLIKEKRETATLKCYPIPRHDTVYWYQQGPGQDPQFLISFYEKMQSDKGSIPDRFSAQQFSDYHSELNMSSLELGDSALYFCASSLGRIGTGNQPQHFGDGTRLSIL.

This rearrangement joins TRBV29-1 to TRBJ1-1; D possibly corresponds to TRBD1 (6 bases). The V gene's germline CDR1 is SQVTM and CDR2 ANQGSEA. This CDR3 spans 12 amino acids. Trimming cost V 5 bases and J 4 bases, with 11 bases left between them. This CDR3 is CSVIGGGTEAFF. The DNA of the CDR3 is TGCAGCGTTATAGGGGGGGGCACTGAAGCTTTCTTT.

This clone was seen a handful of times. The chain couples TRBV18 to TRBJ1-2; 11 bases match TRBD1. The V gene's germline CDR1 is KGHSH and CDR2 LQKENI. V shed 6 bases, J shed 4 bases, and the junction held 10 bases outside the gene matches. The CDR3 runs to 16 residues. Here the CDR3 reads CASSPNTGTGGYGYTF. In DNA, the CDR3 is TGTGCCAGCTCTCCCAACACTGGGACAGGGGGCTATGGCTACACCTTC.

The gene calls are TRBV5-4 and TRBJ2-7, with D possibly TRBD2 on 7 matching bases. The germline gives CDR1 SGHNT, CDR2 YYREEE (reference sequence). V lost 4 bases and J lost 3, with 14 bases in between. CDR3 length: 14 amino acids. The CDR3 is CASSRGGGNYEQYF. CDR3 bases: TGTGCCAGCAGCCGGGGAGGGGGGAACTACGAGCAGTACTTC.

The chain recombines TRBV11-3 with TRBJ2-3; 8 bases line up with TRBD2. The length of the CDR3 is 14 residues. The germline V gene has CDR1 SGHNT and CDR2 YENEEA. The V segment lost 5 bases and the J segment 5 bases; nucleotides outside the gene matches: 6. The CDR3 reads CASSPGGMRDTQYF. The DNA for the CDR3 is TGTGCCAGCAGCCCGGGGGGGATGAGAGATACGCAGTATTTT.

This clone occurred a few times. The J gene is TRBJ1-3, the V gene TRBV27, with unresolved D. The germline V gene encodes CDR1 MNHEY and CDR2 SMNVEV (reference sequence). Deletions cut 3 bases from V and 4 bases from J, with 7 bases between. CDR3 length equals 13 residues. CDR3 coding DNA: TGTGCCAGCAGTTTGAGGGAGGGAAACACCATATATTTT. It is translated as CASSLREGNTIYF.

The genes are TRBV7-2 and TRBJ2-1; TRBD2 agrees at 10 bases. With 1 base clipped from V and 7 bases from J, the junction kept 10 bases outside the gene matches. The germline V gene encodes CDR1 SGHTA and CDR2 FQGNSA. The CDR3 extends over 17 amino acids. The CDR3 spells CASSLGSGGSPRNEQFF. The CDR3 coding sequence is TGTGCCAGCAGCTTAGGTAGCGGGGGGTCCCCCCGGAATGAGCAGTTCTTC.

This clone has just one count. J is TRBJ1-5 and V is TRBV4-1, with 7 bases that match TRBD1. The CDR3 totals 14 residues. Unmatched junction bases numbered 3, after V lost 3 bases and J lost 4 bases. Germline CDR1 MGHRA, CDR2 YSYEKL. CDR3 in amino acids: CASSQGQSNQPQHF. The CDR3 coding sequence is TGCGCCAGCAGCCAGGGACAGTCAAATCAGCCCCAGCATTTT.

The chain carries TRBV10-3 and TRBJ1-3; tentative D call: TRBD1 (5 bases). The V end lost 0 bases, the J end lost 8 bases, and 11 bases lay between the germline ends. The CDR3 totals 14 residues. Germline V gene sequence: CDR1 ENHRY, CDR2 SYGVKD. The CDR3 DNA sequence: TGTGCCATCAGTGAGTCCCATGGGGGGGACACCATATATTTT. The encoded protein is CAISESHGGDTIYF.

The chain joins TRBV5-1 to TRBJ2-5, with 7 bases identical to TRBD2. This CDR3 region has 17 residues. V lost 0 bases, J lost 2 bases, and 10 bases stayed unmatched. Germline V lookup: CDR1 SGHRS, CDR2 YFSETQ. The CDR3 coding sequence is TGCGCCAGCAGCTTGGGAGTAGCGGGTCTAATACAAGAGACCCAGTACTTC. Amino acids: CASSLGVAGLIQETQYF.

The chain's CDR3 is CASSVEGRVANTIYF. The CDR3 bases are TGTGCCAGCAGCGTAGAAGGCAGGGTCGCAAACACCATATATTTT. The rearrangement links TRBV9 to TRBJ1-3; maybe TRBD1 (5 bases). This CDR3 is 15 amino acids long. Trimming stripped 0 bases from V and 6 bases from J, with 13 bases between. The germline V gene has CDR1 SGDLS and CDR2 YYNGEE.

This clone was detected only a few times. V and J are TRBV19 and TRBJ2-7, with D possibly matching TRBD2 (6 bases). The germline V gene has CDR1 LNHDA and CDR2 SQIVND (reference sequence). The CDR3 spans 14 residues. V gave up 3 bases and J gave up 3 bases, with 12 bases separating them. This chain's CDR3 is CASSMEGSGYEQYF. The CDR3 bases are TGTGCCAGTAGTATGGAGGGGTCGGGCTACGAGCAGTACTTC.

The rearrangement joins TRBV7-2 to TRBJ1-1, with D unclear. Trimming removed 3 bases from V and 2 bases from J, with 7 bases in between. The germline V gene encodes CDR1 SGHTA and CDR2 FQGNSA. The length of the CDR3 is 13 residues. CDR3 amino acids: CASSFYGNTEAFF. The CDR3 DNA follows: TGTGCCAGCAGCTTCTACGGTAACACTGAAGCTTTCTTT.

The chain joins TRBV15 to TRBJ1-5, with TRBD1 matching over 8 bases. Unmatched junction bases numbered 11, after V lost 0 bases and J lost 4 bases. In germline, CDR1 is LNHNV, CDR2 YYDKDF (reference sequence). This CDR3 spans 18 amino acids. The CDR3 DNA reads as TGTGCCACCAGCAGAGACGCTCTGGGACAGGCTGGGAATCAGCCCCAGCATTTT. Protein: CATSRDALGQAGNQPQHF.

This chain uses TRBV7-2 with TRBJ1-5; the D gene is possibly TRBD1 (6 bases). This CDR3 has 15 residues. Trimming cost V 4 bases and J 0 bases, with 10 bases left between them. Germline V gives CDR1 SGHTA, CDR2 FQGNSA. CDR3 nucleotide sequence: TGTGCCAGCAGCTCCTACAGGGCTAGCAATCAGCCCCAGCATTTT. This gives the protein CASSSYRASNQPQHF.

The rearrangement links TRBV13 to TRBJ2-3; no reliable D call. Germline CDR1 reads PRHDT; CDR2 reads FYEKMQ (reference sequence). V was trimmed by 4 bases and J by 2 bases, leaving 4 bases between them. The CDR3 length is 12 residues. CDR3 bases: TGTGCCAGCAGCTCCCACACAGATACGCAGTATTTT. It is translated as CASSSHTDTQYF. The whole variable domain, filled in from reference TRBV13 and TRBJ2-3, reads AAGVIQSPRHLIKEKRETATLKCYPIPRHDTVYWYQQGPGQDPQFLISFYEKMQSDKGSIPDRFSAQQFSDYHSELNMSSLELGDSALYFCASSSHTDTQYFGPGTRLTVL.

The rearrangement links TRBV2 to TRBJ2-7; the match to TRBD2 covers 8 bases. Per germline, CDR1 SNHLY and CDR2 FYNNEI. The CDR3 totals 14 residues. The ends lost 6 bases at V and 0 bases at J; junction bases unmatched: 4. This CDR3 reads CASSKLAVSYEQYF. DNA for the CDR3: TGTGCCAGCAGCAAACTAGCGGTCTCCTACGAGCAGTACTTC.

This clone was detected once. CDR3 coding DNA: TGTGCCAGCAGCCAAGCCCCGACAGGGACCTTCGGGGAGCAGTACTTC. Translated: CASSQAPTGTFGEQYF. This rearrangement joins TRBV14 to TRBJ2-7, with 7 bases lining up with TRBD1. V lost 1 base and J lost 7; bases outside the gene matches: 13. Germline CDR1 is SGHDN and CDR2 is FVKESK. The CDR3 consists of 16 residues.

The chain recombines TRBV9 with TRBJ2-2; TRBD2 agrees at 10 bases. Germline V CDR1 and CDR2: SGDLS, YYNGEE. V lost 6 bases and J lost 5; bases outside the gene matches: 16. CDR3 length: 18 residues. The CDR3 DNA sequence: TGTGCCAGCACCTTAAGTGGTAGCGGGGGGCGGTATACCGGGGAGCTGTTTTTT. Translated: CASTLSGSGGRYTGELFF.

This clone has more than one count but fewer than ten. This chain connects TRBV7-8 to TRBJ2-7; 7 bases map to TRBD2. Per the germline V gene, CDR1 is SGHVS and CDR2 is FQNEAQ. The ends lost 4 bases at V and 2 bases at J; junction bases unmatched: 5. The CDR3 contains 14 residues. CDR3 DNA sequence: TGTGCCAGCAGCTACCCGGGACTACCCTACGAGCAGTACTTC. Its translation: CASSYPGLPYEQYF.

The CDR3 sequence is CASSPGTGGYGYTF. The CDR3 nucleotides are TGTGCCAGCAGCCCGGGGACAGGGGGTTATGGCTACACCTTC. The chain has TRBV5-6 and TRBJ1-2; TRBD1 matches at 11 bases. Germline V lookup: CDR1 SGHDT, CDR2 YYEEEE. The V and J ends lost 4 bases and 5 bases, in that order; junction bases with no gene match: 4. There are 14 residues in the CDR3.

The chain employs TRBV5-6 and TRBJ2-7; 7 bases agree with TRBD2. The ends lost 4 bases at V and 7 bases at J; junction bases unmatched: 14. The CDR3 spans 15 residues. CDR1 and CDR2 from the germline V gene are SGHDT and YYEEEE. CDR3 in DNA: TGTGCCAGCAGCATGAGCGGGGCCGCCGTCTGGGAGCAGTACTTC. Encoded protein: CASSMSGAAVWEQYF.

The chain is built from TRBV19 and TRBJ1-2; D gene uncertain. V lost 4 bases and J lost 3, with 6 bases in between. CDR1 LNHDA and CDR2 SQIVND come from the germline V gene (reference sequence). The CDR3 is 12 residues long. The CDR3 reads CASSSRDYGYTF. DNA of the CDR3: TGTGCCAGTAGTAGTCGCGACTATGGCTACACCTTC.